In its sample, the clone carrying this T cell receptor beta chain was seen many times. The target antigen is unknown. The data derive from a study of T cells in Graves' hyperthyroidism and ophthalmopathy. Among ophthalmopathy patients, the Clinical Activity Score reached at least 3, the NOSPECS grade reached at least 4, and duration remained under 3 months. Orbital computed tomography and thyroid ultrasound, together with serum TRAb and thyroxine and clinical symptoms, were used for diagnoses. V lost 4 bases, J lost 4 bases, and 5 bases stayed unmatched. Per germline, CDR1 DFQATT and CDR2 SNEGSKA (reference sequence). The CDR3 runs 15 residues. Notes on the study in general: Ophthalmopathy stood apart from stable hyperthyroidism in a 13 V-J model. Most thyroid clonotypes expanded above 0.001 were also detected in blood.

RNA transcripts yielded amplified TCR beta CDR3 regions. Primed by the HTBI set, a first-round RT-PCR was run on the TCR CDR3. MiXCR was run by TCRdb on the multiplex PCR reads, yielding one entry per CDR3 protein. The sample carries hundreds of thousands of distinct CDR3 sequences, nearly 15% recorded once. Sequencing was performed on blood. The sequence came from a woman in her sixties with Graves' ophthalmopathy. The chain is built from TRBV20-1 and TRBJ2-7, with 15 nucleotides matching TRBD2. The CDR3 nucleotides read TGCAGTGCTAAAGCCGGGACTAGCGGGGGGTACGAGCAGTACTTC. It codes for CSAKAGTSGGYEQYF.